Listed below are T cell receptor beta chains from one sample, sequenced in a study of identical twins. One entry per CDR3 protein, called by TCRdb with MiXCR from the 5' RACE reads. The sample records 600,000 to 700,000 distinct CDR3 sequences, 21% being singletons. The sample was also linked to a second study, of T cells expressing NK-cell markers.

Sequencing was done on a sample of PBMCs. The receptors come from a woman aged 18 to 35 in good health. Both conserved end residues are trimmed from each CDR3. Fields, in order: V gene, CDR3 protein.

>TRBV5-6
ASSPVSGVGSGNTIY
>TRBV4-3
ASSQDRRTQY
>TRBV4-1
ASSRYGTETQY
>TRBV10-2
ASSASWLGTQY
>TRBV5-1
ASSRESSSYEQY
>TRBV11-3
ASSPSLRDRGYYEQY
>TRBV5-1
ASSPGQANEKLF
>TRBV19
ASRDSGRNADEQF
>TRBV10-3
AISEGPRDWYYNEQF
>TRBV12-3/TRBV12-4
ASSSGGGAF
>TRBV7-3
ASSLYGRHLSYEQY
>TRBV20-1
SASQHSGYNEQF
>TRBV20-1
SATAGTGNTEAF
>TRBV6-5
ASSYSNSLPTYNEQF
>TRBV29-1
SVGGDQTSTSSYNEQF
>TRBV12-3/TRBV12-4
ASSRAGETQY
>TRBV25-1
ASLPPGHLNTGELF
>TRBV6-5
ASSYSRAVSSYEQY
>TRBV7-2
ASSLTSGSNSDTQY
>TRBV6-2/TRBV6-3
ASLDRAYEQY
>TRBV20-1
SIRDEKLF
>TRBV20-1
SASKRFVSSTDTQY
>TRBV12-3/TRBV12-4
ASSSRKTGRETQY
>TRBV28
ASSLIVGGFRVNEQF
>TRBV29-1
SVEGPRNIQY
>TRBV6-5
ASSYSSLDLTQY
>TRBV12-3/TRBV12-4
ASRTRGDNQPQH
>TRBV6-2/TRBV6-3
ASSYKGAYYNEQF
>TRBV10-3
AISERAYEQY
>TRBV19
ASSQTGRGNTEAF
>TRBV3-1
ASSQDLRGGPNTGELF
>TRBV5-1
ASSQRQGDPYEQY
>TRBV10-3
ATGTSYEQY
>TRBV6-1
ASSPGQGLYGYT
>TRBV20-1
SAFRHERGEQY
>TRBV12-3/TRBV12-4
ASSLRRQDTEAF
>TRBV27
ASRLTGVANTGELF
>TRBV6-1
ASSSARLAGKQETQY
>TRBV20-1
SAHGLAGGQSSYNEQF
>TRBV20-1
SARRGEHDTQY